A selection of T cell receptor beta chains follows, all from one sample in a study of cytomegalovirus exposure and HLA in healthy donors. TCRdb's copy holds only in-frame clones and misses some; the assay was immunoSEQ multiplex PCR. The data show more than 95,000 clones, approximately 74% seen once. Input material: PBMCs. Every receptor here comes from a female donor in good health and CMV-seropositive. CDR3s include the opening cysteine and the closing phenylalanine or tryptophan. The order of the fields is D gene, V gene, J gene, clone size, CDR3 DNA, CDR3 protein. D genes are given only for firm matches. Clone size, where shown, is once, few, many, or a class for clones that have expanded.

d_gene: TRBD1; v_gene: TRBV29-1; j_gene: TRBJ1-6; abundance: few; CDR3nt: TGCAGCGTTAGACAGGGTAATAATTCACCCCTCCACTTT; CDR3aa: CSVRQGNNSPLHF
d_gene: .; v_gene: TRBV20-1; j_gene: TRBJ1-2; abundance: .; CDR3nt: TGCAGTGCTGAGAACTATGGCTACACCTTC; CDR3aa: CSAENYGYTF
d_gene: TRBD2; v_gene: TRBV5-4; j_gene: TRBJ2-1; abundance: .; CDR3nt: TGTGCCAGCAGCTTGGATAGCGGGGTCACCTACAATGAGCAGTTCTTC; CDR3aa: CASSLDSGVTYNEQFF
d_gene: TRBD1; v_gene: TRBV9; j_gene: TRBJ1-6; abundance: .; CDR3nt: TGTGCCAGCAGCCCACGGATGACAGGGGGCTTTGATTCACCCCTCCACTTT; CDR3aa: CASSPRMTGGFDSPLHF
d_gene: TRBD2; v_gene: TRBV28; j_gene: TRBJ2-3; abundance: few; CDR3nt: TGTGCCAGCAGTTTCGGCGGGGGGGAATCAGATACGCAGTATTTT; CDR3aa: CASSFGGGESDTQYF
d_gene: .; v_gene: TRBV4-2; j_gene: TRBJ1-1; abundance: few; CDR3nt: TGTGCCAGCAGCGGCAGGGTCGTTCCTATCACTGAAGCTTTCTTT; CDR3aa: CASSGRVVPITEAFF
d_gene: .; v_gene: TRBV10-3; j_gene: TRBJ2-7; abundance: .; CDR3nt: TGTGCCATCAGTGACTTCCCGGGTCTCATTTACGAGCAGTACTTC; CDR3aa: CAISDFPGLIYEQYF
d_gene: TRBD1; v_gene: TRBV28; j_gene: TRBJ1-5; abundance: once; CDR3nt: TGTGCCAGCAGTCGGTTAGGACAGGGCTGGGATCAGCCCCAGCATTTT; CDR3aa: CASSRLGQGWDQPQHF
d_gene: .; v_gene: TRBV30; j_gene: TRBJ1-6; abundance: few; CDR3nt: TGTGCCTGGAGTCTTAGACAAAATAATTCACCCCTCCACTTT; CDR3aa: CAWSLRQNNSPLHF
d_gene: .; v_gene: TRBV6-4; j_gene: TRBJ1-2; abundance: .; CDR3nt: TGTGCCAGCAGTGAACATAAGGGGCCGAACTATGGCTACACCTTC; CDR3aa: CASSEHKGPNYGYTF
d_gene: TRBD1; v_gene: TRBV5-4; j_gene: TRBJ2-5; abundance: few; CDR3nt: TGTGCCAGCAGCCGCGGGACAGGGGGCTTTGAGACCCAGTACTTC; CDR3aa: CASSRGTGGFETQYF
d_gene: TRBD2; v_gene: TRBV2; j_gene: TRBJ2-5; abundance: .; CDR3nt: TGTGCCAGCCGTAGCGGGAGACAGGAGACCCAGTACTTC; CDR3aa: CASRSGRQETQYF
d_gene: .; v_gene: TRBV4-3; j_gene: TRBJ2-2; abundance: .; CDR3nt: TGCGCCAGCAGCCAAGATGGGGGGCGGGAGAGGGGCGGGGAGCTGTTTTTT; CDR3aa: CASSQDGGRERGGELFF
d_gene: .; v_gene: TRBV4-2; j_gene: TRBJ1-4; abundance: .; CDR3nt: TGTGCCAGCAGCCAAGATTTGACTCCAGGGGAAAAACTGTTTTTT; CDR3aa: CASSQDLTPGEKLFF
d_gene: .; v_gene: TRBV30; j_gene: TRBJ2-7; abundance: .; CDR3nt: TGTGCCTGGAGTACAGACAATGCAGGGGAGCAGTACTTC; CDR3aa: CAWSTDNAGEQYF
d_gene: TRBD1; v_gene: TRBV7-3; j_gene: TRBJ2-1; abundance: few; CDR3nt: TGTGCCAGCAGCAAGGACCGAGGACAGGGGAACAATGAGCAGTTCTTC; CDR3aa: CASSKDRGQGNNEQFF
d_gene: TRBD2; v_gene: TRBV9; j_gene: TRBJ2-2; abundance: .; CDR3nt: TGTGCCAGCAGCGCTCCACGGGGGGGTGCCACCGGGGAGCTGTTTTTT; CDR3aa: CASSAPRGGATGELFF
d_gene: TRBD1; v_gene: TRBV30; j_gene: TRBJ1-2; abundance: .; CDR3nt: TGTGCCTGGAGTGCTCTCTTGGACAGGGGCGGCTACACCTTC; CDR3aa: CAWSALLDRGGYTF
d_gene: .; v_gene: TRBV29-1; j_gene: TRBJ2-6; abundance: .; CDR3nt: TGCAGCGTTACAGCAAGTGGGGCCAACGTCCTGACTTTC; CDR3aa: CSVTASGANVLTF
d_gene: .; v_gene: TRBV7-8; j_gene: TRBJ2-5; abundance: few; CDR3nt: TGTGCCAGCAGCCTGGGGCGGGAGACCCAGTACTTC; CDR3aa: CASSLGRETQYF
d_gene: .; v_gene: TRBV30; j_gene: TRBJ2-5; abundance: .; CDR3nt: TGTGCCTGGAGGACCCGGGGTCGAGAGACCCAGTACTTC; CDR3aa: CAWRTRGRETQYF
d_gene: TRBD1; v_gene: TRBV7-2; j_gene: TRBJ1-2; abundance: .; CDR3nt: TGTGCCAGCAGCTCGAGGACAGGGATATGGATTGGCTACACCTTC; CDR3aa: CASSSRTGIWIGYTF